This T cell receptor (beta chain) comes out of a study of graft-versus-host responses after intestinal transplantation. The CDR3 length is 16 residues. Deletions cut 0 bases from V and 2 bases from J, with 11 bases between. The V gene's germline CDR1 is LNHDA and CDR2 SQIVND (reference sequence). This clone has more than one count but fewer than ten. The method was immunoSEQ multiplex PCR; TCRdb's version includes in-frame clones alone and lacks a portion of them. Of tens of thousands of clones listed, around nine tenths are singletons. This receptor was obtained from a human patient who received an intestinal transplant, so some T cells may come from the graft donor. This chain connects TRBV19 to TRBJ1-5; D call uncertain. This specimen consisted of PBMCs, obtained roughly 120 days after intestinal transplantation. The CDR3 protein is CASSIDHEQGNQPQHF. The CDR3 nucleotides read TGTGCCAGTAGTATAGATCACGAGCAGGGCAATCAGCCCCAGCATTTT.